A single sample is the source of the 6 T cell receptor beta chains below, sequenced in a study of vaccination and CD4 T cells after COVID-19. Treatment: roughly ten-day PBMC culture with coronavirus spike peptide pools or control peptides (ViraFEST assay). Sequencing of cultured CD4+ T cell DNA used the Oncomine TCR Beta short-read assay. TCRdb reprocessed the PCR reads via MiXCR and lists one record per CDR3 protein. This sample has fewer than 20,000 distinct CDR3 sequences; about half occur once, and the top ten carry roughly 15%. Their antigens are not known. The sample was CD4+ T cells from blood, cultured in vitro, taken before SARS-CoV-2 vaccination. The receptors here all came from a human donor who had recovered from COVID-19.

V usage is TRBV7-2 and J usage is TRBJ2-1; 10 bases are shared with TRBD2. The CDR3 contains 15 residues. V dropped 5 bases and J dropped 4; count of bases not matched to a gene: 5. Germline CDR1 reads SGHTA; CDR2 reads FQGNSA. The CDR3 region is CASSQKRGGYNEQFF. The DNA for the CDR3 is TGTGCCAGCAGCCAAAAGCGGGGGGGATACAATGAGCAGTTCTTC.

The chain couples TRBV27 to TRBJ2-7; D call uncertain. Germline values: CDR1 MNHEY, CDR2 SMNVEV (reference sequence). Trimming stripped 5 bases from V and 3 bases from J, with 20 bases between. This CDR3 spans 16 amino acids. The CDR3 is CASSDLKVSAFYEQYF. In nucleotides, the CDR3 is TGTGCCAGCAGTGACCTTAAGGTCTCAGCCTTCTACGAGCAGTACTTC.

DNA for the CDR3: TGCGCCAGCAGCTTGCGGGGTGACTACGAGCAGTACTTC. It is translated as CASSLRGDYEQYF. This chain joins TRBV5-1 and TRBJ2-7; possible D gene TRBD2, 5 bases. Germline CDR1 is SGHRS and CDR2 is YFSETQ. The CDR3 is 13 residues long. V lost 1 base and J lost 3, with 8 bases in between.

The chain links TRBV7-2 to TRBJ1-6; possibly TRBD1 for D (5 bases). V lost 5 bases, J lost 7 bases, and 18 bases lay in between. Germline CDR1 SGHTA, CDR2 FQGNSA. The CDR3 sequence is 16 residues long. CDR3 nucleotide sequence: TGTGCCAGCAGCCCCCGGGGATCCGGGGCGAATTCACCCCTCCACTTT. It translates to CASSPRGSGANSPLHF.

This clonotype is a singleton in its sample. The CDR3 DNA follows: TGCGCCAGCAGCTTGGTTGGTAGCAACACTGAAGCTTTCTTT. This gives the protein CASSLVGSNTEAFF. The genes are TRBV5-1 and TRBJ1-1, with no clear D. With 0 bases removed from V and 2 bases from J, the gap between germline ends came to 8 bases. Germline V CDR1 and CDR2: SGHRS, YFSETQ. This CDR3 has 14 amino acids.

This clonotype has a handful of counts. This rearrangement joins TRBV20-1 to TRBJ2-3, with TRBD2 matching over 9 bases. The CDR3 is 15 amino acids. Germline CDR1 is DFQATT and CDR2 is SNEGSKA (reference sequence). V lost 5 bases to trimming and J lost 2 bases; unmatched junction nucleotides: 8. The CDR3, as DNA: TGCAGTGCTCGTAAGACTAGCGGACTCACAGATACGCAGTATTTT. This encodes CSARKTSGLTDTQYF.